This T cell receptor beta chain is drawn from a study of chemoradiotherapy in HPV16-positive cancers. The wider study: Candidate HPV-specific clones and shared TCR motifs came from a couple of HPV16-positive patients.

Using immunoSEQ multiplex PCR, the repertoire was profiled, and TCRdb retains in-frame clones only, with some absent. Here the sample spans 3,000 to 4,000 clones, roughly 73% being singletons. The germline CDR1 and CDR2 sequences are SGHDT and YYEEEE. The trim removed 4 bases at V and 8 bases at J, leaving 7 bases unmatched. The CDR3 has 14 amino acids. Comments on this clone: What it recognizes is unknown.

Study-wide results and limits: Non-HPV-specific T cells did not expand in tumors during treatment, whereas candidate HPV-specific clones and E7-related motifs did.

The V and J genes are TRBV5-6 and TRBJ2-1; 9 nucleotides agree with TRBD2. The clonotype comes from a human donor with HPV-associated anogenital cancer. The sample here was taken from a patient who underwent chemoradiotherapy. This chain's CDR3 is CASSPGGGAYEQFF. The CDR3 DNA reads TGTGCCAGCAGCCCGGGCGGGGGGGCCTATGAGCAGTTCTTC. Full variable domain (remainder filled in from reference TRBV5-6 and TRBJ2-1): DAGVTQSPTHLIKTRGQQVTLRCSPKSGHDTVSWYQQALGQGPQFIFQYYEEEERQRGNFPDRFSGHQFPNYSSELNVNALLLGDSALYLCASSPGGGAYEQFFGPGTRLTVL.